Each of the 10 T cell receptor beta chains below was sequenced from the same sample in a study of T cells in localized non-small cell lung cancer. Some clones are missing from TCRdb's copy, which holds only in-frame ones; the method was immunoSEQ multiplex PCR. Found here are around 70,000 clones, approximately 87% of them singletons; the top ten hold 21%. The starting material was peripheral blood, obtained before any cancer treatment. The source of these receptors is a male donor older than 55 with stage III squamous cell lung carcinoma.

The chain carries TRBV5-1 and TRBJ1-3; D not certain. In germline, CDR1 is SGHRS, CDR2 YFSETQ. The CDR3 is 16 amino acids. The V end was cut by 0 bases, the J end by 0 bases, with 10 bases between. CDR3 sequence (DNA): TGCGCCAGCAGCTTGGACGGTTTCATCTCTGGAAACACCATATATTTT. As protein: CASSLDGFISGNTIYF.

V is TRBV5-8 and J is TRBJ1-1, with D hard to call. CDR1 is SGHTS, CDR2 YDEGEE, per germline. V lost 9 bases to trimming and J lost 6 bases, with 12 bases between them. The CDR3 length is 11 residues. This CDR3 is CANKRRAEAFF. For the CDR3, the DNA is TGTGCCAACAAGAGAAGGGCTGAAGCTTTCTTT.

The CDR3 sequence is CASSLTGDRDEQYV. CDR3 coding DNA: TGCGCCAGCAGCTTAACAGGGGACCGGGACGAGCAGTACGTC. The chain uses TRBV5-1 and TRBJ2-7; TRBD1 matches 7 bases. The CDR3 consists of 14 residues. In germline, CDR1 is SGHRS, CDR2 YFSETQ. V dropped 2 bases and J dropped 5; count of bases not matched to a gene: 7.

The CDR3 here is CASSRDRWNTEAFF. DNA for the CDR3: TGTGCCAGCAGCCGGGACAGGTGGAACACTGAAGCTTTCTTT. The chain combines TRBV7-2 with TRBJ1-1; 8 bases map to TRBD1. The V and J ends lost 5 bases and 1 base, in that order; junction bases with no gene match: 3. The length of the CDR3 is 14 residues. Germline lookup yields CDR1 SGHTA and CDR2 FQGNSA.

The chain recombines TRBV13 with TRBJ2-3; 12 bases agree with TRBD2. Germline V gene sequence: CDR1 PRHDT, CDR2 FYEKMQ (reference sequence). With V trimmed by 0 bases and J by 1 base, 2 bases remained unmatched. The CDR3 runs to 17 residues. The DNA for the CDR3 is TGTGCCAGCAGCTTAGGTTCTAGCGGGGGGGGCACAGATACGCAGTATTTT. Its translation: CASSLGSSGGGTDTQYF.

The J gene is TRBJ2-3, the V gene TRBV6-1, with 14 positions matching TRBD2. The CDR3 is 13 residues long. The V gene end was trimmed by 4 bases and the J gene end by 14 bases; junction bases not matched to a gene: 5. Per the germline V gene, CDR1 is MNHNS and CDR2 is SASEGT. The CDR3 DNA reads as TGTGCCAGCAGTGGCCGACTAGCGGGGGGGCGGTATTTT. Its protein is CASSGRLAGGRYF.

The rearrangement uses TRBV7-9 and TRBJ2-5; 7 bases map to TRBD2. This CDR3 region has 16 residues. V lost 4 bases to trimming and J lost 3 bases; unmatched junction nucleotides: 11. Germline CDR1 SEHNR, CDR2 FQNEAQ (reference sequence). CDR3 sequence reads: CASSSPWGGIKETQYF. The CDR3 region has the DNA TGTGCCAGCAGCTCACCCTGGGGGGGGATTAAAGAGACCCAGTACTTC.

The chain carries TRBV5-6 and TRBJ1-6; no clear D gene. The CDR3 is made up of 14 amino acids. V lost 3 bases to trimming and J lost 10 bases, with 14 bases between them. Germline CDR1 and CDR2: SGHDT and YYEEEE. CDR3 sequence reads: CASSSRMAESPLHF. CDR3 coding DNA: TGTGCCAGCAGCTCCCGGATGGCTGAATCACCCCTCCACTTT.

This chain joins TRBV29-1 and TRBJ1-5, with D possibly TRBD1 on 5 matching bases. CDR1 is SQVTM and CDR2 is ANQGSEA in the germline V gene. CDR3 length: 13 amino acids. Deletions cut 4 bases from V and 5 bases from J, with 12 bases between. CDR3 in DNA: TGCAGCGTTGCCGGGGGACGGGATCAGCCCCAGCATTTT. This encodes CSVAGGRDQPQHF. Based on the CDR3 plus reference TRBV29-1 and TRBJ1-5, the full variable domain is SAVISQKPSRDICQRGTSLTIQCQVDSQVTMMFWYRQQPGQSLTLIATANQGSEATYESGFVIDKFPISRPNLTFSTLTVSNMSPEDSSIYLCSVAGGRDQPQHFGDGTRLSIL.

This clone was recorded only once. V usage is TRBV6-1 and J usage is TRBJ1-5; D might be TRBD1 (6 bases). The ends were cut back, 0 bases at V and 2 bases at J, with 14 bases in the middle. Germline-derived CDR1 and CDR2 are MNHNS and SASEGT. The CDR3 has 17 amino acids. The CDR3 loop is CASSEALQGLGNQPQHF. In nucleotides, the CDR3 is TGTGCCAGCAGTGAAGCGCTTCAGGGGTTGGGCAATCAGCCCCAGCATTTT.